This T cell receptor beta chain was obtained from a study of metastatic and nonmetastatic thyroid tumors. Treatment of any kind had been given to no patient before thyroid surgery. CDR1 is SEHNR and CDR2 is FQNEAQ in the germline V gene (reference sequence). The CDR3 length is 11 residues. With 3 bases removed from V and 6 bases from J, the gap between germline ends came to 6 bases. Whole-study results and caveats: A significant increase in TCR beta diversity was reportedly seen in malignant thyroid tumors relative to benign nodules, in blood and tumor.

Comment on this clone: Its antigen is currently unknown.

In the authors' methods: Variation in CDR3 across clinicopathological groups served as the basis for constructing a distant-metastasis classifier in papillary thyroid cancer. TCRdb redid the clone calls on the PCR reads using MiXCR. The V and J calls were determined by TCRdb, not by the authors. The top ten hold about 20% of the sample, which has about 8,400 clones, 31% seen once. The TCR originated in a female donor with papillary thyroid cancer or a benign thyroid nodule (not recorded which). Some clones in this sample may be carry-over from other donors' samples. The sequencing input was tumor tissue. The chain is built from TRBV7-9 and TRBJ2-7, with unresolved D. In DNA, the CDR3 is TGTGCCAGCAGCTTCCTAGTCGAGCAGTACTTC. It translates to CASSFLVEQYF.